This T cell receptor (beta chain) was retrieved from a study of cytomegalovirus exposure and HLA in healthy donors. The overall study: Out of a few hundred genotyped donors, roughly 78% belonged to the Caucasian-associated ancestry cluster.

This clone was detected only once. The antigen remains unidentified. From germline, CDR1 is MNHEY and CDR2 SMNVEV (reference sequence). Trimming took off 2 bases at V and 7 bases at J, with 17 bases between the two ends. The CDR3 consists of 15 residues. The PCR was carried out with 60 Vbeta primers and 13 Jbeta primers. Assay: immunoSEQ multiplex PCR; the TCRdb copy retains only in-frame clones and omits some. The sample lists tens of thousands of clones; around 80% were seen once. Findings and limits, study-wide: Judged likely to be a sequencing artifact was a cluster of highly shared sequence variants. The HLA-A and HLA-B alleles of most subjects were reportedly predicted accurately from TCR beta sequences.

This chain connects TRBV27 to TRBJ1-2; D gene unclear. Input material: PBMCs. The receptor was isolated from a man in his thirties or forties in good health and CMV-seronegative. The CDR3 reads CASSLGPPRGGGYTF. The CDR3 DNA reads TGTGCCAGCAGTTTAGGGCCCCCCCGGGGAGGTGGCTACACCTTC.